The clone carrying this TCR beta chain was seen only once. Libraries were prepared by immunoSEQ multiplex PCR; TCRdb keeps only in-frame clonotypes and omits some of them. The repertoire holds just over 40,000 clones, with 85% as singletons. The data were obtained in a study of OX40 agonist ivuxolimab in advanced cancers. The CDR3 loop spans 13 amino acids. The V segment lost 1 base and the J segment 9 bases; nucleotides outside the gene matches: 4. Germline V gene lookup returns CDR1 SGHVS and CDR2 FNYEAQ. The origin of this receptor is an adult with an advanced solid tumor such as melanoma, head and neck, liver or kidney cancer. Sample: CD4+ or CD8+ T cells sorted from blood, taken in a trial of the OX40 agonist ivuxolimab. The chain links TRBV7-6 to TRBJ1-1; TRBD1 matches at 8 bases. CDR3 residues: CASSLGTGWKAFF. In DNA, the CDR3 is TGTGCCAGCAGCTTAGGGACAGGGTGGAAAGCTTTCTTT.